This TCR beta chain was captured in a study of T cells in Graves' hyperthyroidism and ophthalmopathy. Study findings and constraints: A model of 13 V-J pairs discriminated ophthalmopathy from stable hyperthyroidism.

It was RNA transcripts that yielded the amplified TCR beta CDR3 regions. First-round RT-PCR of the TCR CDR3 relied on the HTBI primer set. TCRdb reanalysed the multiplex PCR reads using MiXCR and keeps one entry per CDR3 protein. Among over 700,000 distinct CDR3 sequences listed, around a sixth were seen once. With respect to this clonotype: The antigen is not known.

J lost 6 bases, V lost 5 bases, and 8 bases had no gene match. The CDR3 totals 14 residues. Germline values: CDR1 KGHSH, CDR2 LQKENI. The V gene is TRBV18, the J gene TRBJ1-2; 8 bases line up with TRBD1. The clonotype was recovered from a woman aged 50 to 60 with Graves' hyperthyroidism that later progressed to Graves' ophthalmopathy. Material for sequencing was blood. The CDR3 sequence: CASSASQGADGYTF. DNA of the CDR3: TGTGCCAGCTCAGCTTCGCAGGGGGCTGATGGCTACACCTTC. The complete variable domain, with remaining parts taken from reference TRBV18 and TRBJ1-2, reads NAGVMQNPRHLVRRRGQEARLRCSPMKGHSHVYWYRQLPEEGLKFMVYLQKENIIDESGMPKERFSAEFPKEGPSILRIQQVVRGDSAAYFCASSASQGADGYTFGSGTRLTVV.